These T cell receptor beta chains were read from a single sample in a study of cytomegalovirus exposure and HLA in healthy donors. This table comes from immunoSEQ multiplex PCR, and its TCRdb copy is limited to in-frame clones, with some not included. The sample contains about 150,000 clones, around 78% of which appear only once. Sequences were obtained from PBMCs. The receptor set was obtained from a woman aged 50 to 65 in good health and CMV-seropositive. Each CDR3 is given with its conserved first and last residue. Each record gives: V gene, D gene, J gene, clone size, CDR3 protein, CDR3 DNA. A D gene is named only where the DNA matches it firmly. The listing skips clone size in some rows; elsewhere it reads once, few, many or a size class.

v_gene: TRBV7-3; d_gene: TRBD2; j_gene: TRBJ2-3; abundance: .; CDR3aa: CASSLNRGVGDTQYF; CDR3nt: TGTGCCAGCAGCTTGAACCGGGGGGTCGGGGATACGCAGTATTTT
v_gene: TRBV14; d_gene: .; j_gene: TRBJ2-7; abundance: once; CDR3aa: CASSQYTGTNSYEQYF; CDR3nt: TGTGCCAGCAGCCAATATACCGGGACAAATTCCTACGAGCAGTACTTC
v_gene: TRBV6-5; d_gene: .; j_gene: TRBJ2-3; abundance: .; CDR3aa: CASSEGVGTDTQYF; CDR3nt: TGTGCCAGCAGCGAGGGGGTAGGAACAGATACGCAGTATTTT
v_gene: TRBV7-7; d_gene: .; j_gene: TRBJ2-2; abundance: few; CDR3aa: CASSPRGDGTGELFF; CDR3nt: TGTGCCAGCAGCCCCCGGGGAGACGGGACCGGGGAGCTGTTTTTT
v_gene: TRBV25-1; d_gene: .; j_gene: TRBJ1-2; abundance: .; CDR3aa: CASSEDGGAWDGYTF; CDR3nt: TGTGCCAGCAGTGAAGATGGGGGCGCCTGGGACGGCTACACCTTC
v_gene: TRBV6-1; d_gene: .; j_gene: TRBJ2-7; abundance: once; CDR3aa: CASSDPGTSREQYF; CDR3nt: TGTGCCAGCAGTGACCCCGGGACTTCCCGCGAGCAGTACTTC
v_gene: TRBV6-5; d_gene: .; j_gene: TRBJ1-6; abundance: .; CDR3aa: CASSYYSLYNSPLHF; CDR3nt: TGTGCCAGCAGTTATTACAGCCTCTATAATTCACCCCTCCACTTT
v_gene: TRBV5-1; d_gene: .; j_gene: TRBJ2-1; abundance: .; CDR3aa: CASRVRGNEQFF; CDR3nt: TGCGCCAGCAGAGTAAGGGGCAATGAGCAGTTCTTC
v_gene: TRBV30; d_gene: .; j_gene: TRBJ1-5; abundance: .; CDR3aa: CAWIPRPGHSNQPQHF; CDR3nt: TGTGCCTGGATTCCTCGACCGGGACACAGCAATCAGCCCCAGCATTTT
v_gene: TRBV5-8; d_gene: .; j_gene: TRBJ1-2; abundance: .; CDR3aa: CASSLERQSYYDTF; CDR3nt: TGTGCCAGCAGCTTGGAAAGACAGTCGTATTACGACACCTTC
v_gene: TRBV29-1; d_gene: TRBD2; j_gene: TRBJ2-7; abundance: few; CDR3aa: CSVRLAGLRNEQYF; CDR3nt: TGCAGCGTTCGACTAGCGGGCCTAAGGAACGAGCAGTACTTC
v_gene: TRBV5-1; d_gene: TRBD2; j_gene: TRBJ2-1; abundance: .; CDR3aa: CASSPTSGGIGEQFF; CDR3nt: TGCGCCAGCAGCCCTACTAGCGGGGGGATAGGTGAGCAGTTCTTC
v_gene: TRBV5-6; d_gene: TRBD1; j_gene: TRBJ1-3; abundance: .; CDR3aa: CASSRTGGENTIYF; CDR3nt: TGTGCCAGCAGCAGGACAGGGGGGGAGAACACCATATATTTT
v_gene: TRBV4-1; d_gene: .; j_gene: TRBJ2-3; abundance: .; CDR3aa: CASSHAGRGSTDTQYF; CDR3nt: TGCGCCAGCAGCCACGCTGGGCGGGGAAGCACAGATACGCAGTATTTT
v_gene: TRBV9; d_gene: .; j_gene: TRBJ1-2; abundance: few; CDR3aa: CASSVVSGSGNYGYTF; CDR3nt: TGTGCCAGCAGCGTAGTGAGTGGGTCCGGGAACTATGGCTACACCTTC
v_gene: TRBV7-9; d_gene: TRBD1; j_gene: TRBJ2-7; abundance: .; CDR3aa: CASSLALGTGTSYEQYF; CDR3nt: TGTGCCAGCAGCTTAGCGTTGGGGACAGGGACTTCCTACGAGCAGTACTTC
v_gene: TRBV19; d_gene: .; j_gene: TRBJ1-2; abundance: .; CDR3aa: CASSIALQGSYGYTF; CDR3nt: TGTGCCAGTAGTATCGCACTACAGGGATCCTATGGCTACACCTTC
v_gene: TRBV2; d_gene: TRBD2; j_gene: TRBJ2-7; abundance: .; CDR3aa: CASSSTSGGINEQYF; CDR3nt: TGTGCCAGCAGTTCCACAAGCGGGGGGATCAACGAGCAGTACTTC
v_gene: TRBV11-1; d_gene: TRBD1; j_gene: TRBJ1-2; abundance: .; CDR3aa: CASSLMDRGFYGYTF; CDR3nt: TGTGCCAGCAGCCTTATGGACAGGGGATTCTATGGCTACACCTTC
v_gene: TRBV18; d_gene: .; j_gene: TRBJ1-2; abundance: few; CDR3aa: CASSPGAVTYGYTF; CDR3nt: TGTGCCAGCTCACCAGGGGCAGTTACGTATGGCTACACCTTC
v_gene: TRBV9; d_gene: TRBD1; j_gene: TRBJ1-4; abundance: .; CDR3aa: CASSNGQGAFEKLFF; CDR3nt: TGTGCCAGCAGCAACGGACAGGGGGCGTTTGAAAAACTGTTTTTT